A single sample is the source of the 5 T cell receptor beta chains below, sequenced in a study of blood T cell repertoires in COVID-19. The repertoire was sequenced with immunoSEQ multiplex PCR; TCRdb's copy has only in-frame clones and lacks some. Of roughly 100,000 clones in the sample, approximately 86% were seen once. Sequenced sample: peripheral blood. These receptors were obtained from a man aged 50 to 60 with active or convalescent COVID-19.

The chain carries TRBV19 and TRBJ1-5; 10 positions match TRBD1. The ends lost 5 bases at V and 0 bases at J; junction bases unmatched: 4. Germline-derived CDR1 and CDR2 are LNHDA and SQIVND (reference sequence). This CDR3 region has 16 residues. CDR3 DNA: TGTGCCAGTAGTGACAGGGGGCCTTATAGCAATCAGCCCCAGCATTTT. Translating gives CASSDRGPYSNQPQHF. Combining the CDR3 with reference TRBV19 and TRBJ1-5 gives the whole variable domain DGGITQSPKYLFRKEGQNVTLSCEQNLNHDAMYWYRQDPGQGLRLIYYSQIVNDFQKGDIAEGYSVSREKKESFPLTVTSAQKNPTAFYLCASSDRGPYSNQPQHFGDGTRLSIL.

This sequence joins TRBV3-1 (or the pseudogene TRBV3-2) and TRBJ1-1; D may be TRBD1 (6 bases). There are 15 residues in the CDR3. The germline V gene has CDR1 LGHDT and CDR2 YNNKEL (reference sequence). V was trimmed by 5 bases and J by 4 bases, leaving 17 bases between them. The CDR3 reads CASSFTRGLGTEAFF. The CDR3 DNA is TGTGCCAGCAGCTTTACCAGGGGATTGGGCACTGAAGCTTTCTTT.

The CDR3 reads CASSTIGQGGGYYGYTF. CDR3 sequence (DNA): TGTGCCAGTAGTACAATCGGACAGGGAGGGGGGTACTATGGCTACACCTTC. The chain joins TRBV19 to TRBJ1-2, with TRBD1 matching over 8 bases. The CDR3 loop spans 17 amino acids. V lost 4 bases and J lost 3; bases outside the gene matches: 13. Germline CDR1 and CDR2: LNHDA and SQIVND (reference sequence).

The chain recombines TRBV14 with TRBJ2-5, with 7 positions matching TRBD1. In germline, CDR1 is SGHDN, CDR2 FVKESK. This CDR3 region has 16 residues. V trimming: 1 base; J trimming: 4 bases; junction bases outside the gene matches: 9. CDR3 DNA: TGTGCCAGCAGCCAAGGGGGCGACAGGGCGGGAGAGACCCAGTACTTC. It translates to CASSQGGDRAGETQYF.

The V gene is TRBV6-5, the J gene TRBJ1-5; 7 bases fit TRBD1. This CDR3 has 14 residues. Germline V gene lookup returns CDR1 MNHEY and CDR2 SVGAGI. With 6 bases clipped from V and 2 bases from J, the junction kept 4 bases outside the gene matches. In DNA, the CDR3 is TGTGCCAGCAGCGCTACAGGGGGCAATCAGCCCCAGCATTTT. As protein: CASSATGGNQPQHF.